This TCR beta chain was retrieved from a study of cytomegalovirus exposure and HLA in healthy donors. Both 60 Vbeta primers and 13 Jbeta primers went into the PCR. The protocol was immunoSEQ multiplex PCR, while the TCRdb copy is restricted to in-frame clones and leaves out a portion. The sample lists over 200,000 clones; more than 75% were seen once. Likely unrecorded immune exposures existed in these nominally healthy donors. The clonotype originates from a human donor in good health. Input material: PBMCs.

For the CDR3, the DNA is TGCGCCAGCAGATCCTTACCGGGACAGGGGGCAGGCAATCAGCCCCAGCATTTT. Its translation is CASRSLPGQGAGNQPQHF. The chain joins TRBV4-1 to TRBJ1-5; 12 positions agree with TRBD1. The length of the CDR3 is 18 residues. V dropped 6 bases and J dropped 2; count of bases not matched to a gene: 11. Germline values: CDR1 MGHRA, CDR2 YSYEKL.